This TCR beta chain was sequenced during a study of T-cell reconstitution after alpha-beta-depleted transplantation in children (dated by TCRdb to 2016 to 2017). General notes on the study: T-cell immune reconstitution after TCRalphabeta/CD19-depleted allogeneic hematopoietic cell transplantation in children was quantitatively tracked in the study by means of TCR repertoire profiling.

The full study reports these points: Over subsequent months, a decline in hyperexpanded clone frequencies was noted, and after one year, T-cell counts and TCRbeta diversity were mostly ascribed to newly produced T cells. Apparently early alphabetaT-cell count recovery about two months after transplant reportedly relied on only several hundred rapidly expanded clones derived from non-depleted graft cells. In some patients, the high TCRbeta diversity seen at day 60 was put down to recipient T cells and intrathymic progenitors that had survived conditioning.

A few counts support this clonotype. The antigen it recognizes is unknown. No base quality information exists; no much larger clone differs at one position. The library came from PCR. Sequencer: Illumina HiSeq 2500. To normalize quantification of the TCRbeta repertoire, the TCR libraries were built with molecular barcoding that relied on unique molecular identifiers. The public reads were reanalyzed by TCRdb: fastp trimming at Q25, MiXCR alignment, in-frame beta chains only. Rows are unified per CDR3 protein, each entry keeping the most common DNA and genes. Counted in this sample were 780,000 or so distinct CDR3 sequences; about 15% of them appeared once. Roughly 5% of the sample is taken by the ten largest. This specimen's treatment or condition label, per the study, means: allogeneic hematopoietic cell transplantation with graft depleted of TCRalphabeta T cells and CD19 B cells. TCRalphabeta/CD19-depleted allogeneic hematopoietic cell grafts were given to the transplant recipients, all of whom were children.

V trim: 4 bases; J trim: 2 bases; unmatched bases: 4. Counted from cysteine to phenylalanine, this CDR3 has 15 amino acids. Only the CDR3 DNA stays, 45 bases, in frame from base 1. CDR1 SGHRS and CDR2 YFSETQ were looked up in the germline V gene. This clonotype originated in a male patient aged 5 to 17 who had a stem cell transplant for acute lymphoblastic leukemia, so the T cells may come from the graft donor. The sample consisted of PBMCs, mostly from graft donor cells, taken 360 days after TCRalphabeta/CD19-depleted stem cell transplant. The rearranged segments are TRBV5-1 and TRBJ1-4, with 8 junctional bases fitting TRBD1. In nucleotides, the sequence is TGCGCCAGCAGCGATCAGGGGGCTACTAATGAAAAACTGTTTTTT. The encoded protein is CASSDQGATNEKLFF.